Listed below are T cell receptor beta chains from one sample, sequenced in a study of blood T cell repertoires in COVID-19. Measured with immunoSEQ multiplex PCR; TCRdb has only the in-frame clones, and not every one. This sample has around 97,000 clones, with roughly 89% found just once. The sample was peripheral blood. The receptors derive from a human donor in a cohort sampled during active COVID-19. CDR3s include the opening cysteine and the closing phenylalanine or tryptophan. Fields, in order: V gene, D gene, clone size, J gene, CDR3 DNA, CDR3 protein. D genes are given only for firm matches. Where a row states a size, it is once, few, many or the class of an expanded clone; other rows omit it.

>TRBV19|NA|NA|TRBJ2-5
TGTGCCAGTAATACCCTCGGGGAGACCCAGTACTTC
CASNTLGETQYF
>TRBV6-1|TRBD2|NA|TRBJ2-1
TGTGCCAGCAGTGAGACTAGCGGGGGGGCCTGGAATGAGCAGTTCTTC
CASSETSGGAWNEQFF
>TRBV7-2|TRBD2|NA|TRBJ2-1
TGTGCCAGCAGCTTAGTTAGCGGGGGGTACAATGAGCAGTTCTTC
CASSLVSGGYNEQFF
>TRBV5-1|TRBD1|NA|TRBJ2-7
TGCGCCAGCAGCACAGTACAGGGGGCGGGCGAGCAGTACTTC
CASSTVQGAGEQYF
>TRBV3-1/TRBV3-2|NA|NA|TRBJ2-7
TGTGCCAGCAGCTCCCACGGGACTTCCTACGAGCAGTACTTC
CASSSHGTSYEQYF
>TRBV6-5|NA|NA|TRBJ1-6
TGTGCCAGCAGTTACTGGAAAGGGGGAAACTCACCCCTCCACTTT
CASSYWKGGNSPLHF
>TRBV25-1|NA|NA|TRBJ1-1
TGTGCCAGTAGCCAAGGCAACACTGAAGCTTTCTTT
CASSQGNTEAFF
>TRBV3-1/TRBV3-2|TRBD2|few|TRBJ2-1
TGTGCCAGCAGGCAAACTAGCGGGGGGTACAATGAGCAGTTCTTC
CASRQTSGGYNEQFF
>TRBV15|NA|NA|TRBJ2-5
TGTGCCACCAGCAAGGGGCAAGAGACCCAGTACTTC
CATSKGQETQYF
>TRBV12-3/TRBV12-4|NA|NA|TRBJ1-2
TGTGCCAGCAGTTGGCATGGCTACACCTTC
CASSWHGYTF
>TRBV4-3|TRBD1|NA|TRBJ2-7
TGCGCCAGCAGCCAAGGGGACAGTTATTCCTACGAGCAGTACTTC
CASSQGDSYSYEQYF
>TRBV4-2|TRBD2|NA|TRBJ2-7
TGTGCCAGCAGCCAAGATCGGGGACTAGCGGGAGAGTATGCCTACGAGCAGTACTTC
CASSQDRGLAGEYAYEQYF
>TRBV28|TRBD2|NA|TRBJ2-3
TGTGCCAGCAGTTCGGGACTAGCGGAACCCTTAAGCACAGATACGCAGTATTTT
CASSSGLAEPLSTDTQYF
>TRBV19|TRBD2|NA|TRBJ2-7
TGTGCCAGTAGTACGTCTAGCGGGGGGGACGAGCAGTACTTC
CASSTSSGGDEQYF
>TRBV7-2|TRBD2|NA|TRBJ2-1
TGTGCCAGCAGCTTTCCGGGGGGACGGAGCTCCTACAATGAGCAGTTCTTC
CASSFPGGRSSYNEQFF
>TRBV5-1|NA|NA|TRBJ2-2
TGCGCCAGCAGCTTATCAGGATCGAACACCGGGGAGCTGTTTTTT
CASSLSGSNTGELFF
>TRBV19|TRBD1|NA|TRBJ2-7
TGTGCCAGTAGTTTCGGACAGGACTTCTCCTACGAGCAGTACTTC
CASSFGQDFSYEQYF
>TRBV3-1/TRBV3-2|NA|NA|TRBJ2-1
TGTGCCAGCAGCCAATCGGGTCTCGCGTCCTACAATGAGCAGTTCTTC
CASSQSGLASYNEQFF
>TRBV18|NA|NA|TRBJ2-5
TGTGCCAGCTCTCCGGGGGTCCAAGAGACCCAGTACTTC
CASSPGVQETQYF
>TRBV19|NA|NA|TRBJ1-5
TGTGCCAGTACCTGGAGGCGGGAAAGCGTGCCCCAGCATTTT
CASTWRRESVPQHF
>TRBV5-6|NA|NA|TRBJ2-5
TGTGCCAGCAGCCGAGAGAGTTATGCCCAGTACTTC
CASSRESYAQYF
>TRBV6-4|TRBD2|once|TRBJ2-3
TGTGCCAGCAGCAGCGGGGGGGGAAGCACAGATACGCAGTATTTT
CASSSGGGSTDTQYF
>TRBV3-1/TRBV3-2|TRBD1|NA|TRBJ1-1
TGTGCCAGCAGCCAGGGGACAGTTCGAGCGGCTTTCTTT
CASSQGTVRAAFF